This TCR beta chain was identified in a study of beta chain features in type 1 diabetes. Study outcomes and limitations: Type 1 diabetes patients had fewer VDJ junction insertions and more deletions. Among patients with Type 1 diabetes, TCRB CDR3s were moderately but significantly shorter in every one of the four CD4+ subsets.

Trimming took 5 bases from V and 0 from J, leaving 14 bases between them. The CDR3 has 17 amino acids. The germline V gene encodes CDR1 SEHNR and CDR2 FQNEAQ (reference sequence). This clone occurred a few times. The antigen remains unidentified. What was sequenced were expressed TCRB transcripts, since all of the isolated RNA had been reverse transcribed. Generated by immunoSEQ multiplex PCR, the TCRdb table keeps only in-frame clones and is missing some. This table has a few hundred thousand clones, approximately 14% appearing once. The sample comprised naive CD4+ T cells from blood. This chain joins TRBV7-9 and TRBJ2-6; maybe TRBD1 (6 bases). The receptor was isolated from a man in his thirties or forties with type 1 diabetes. This CDR3 is CASSLGTPLSGANVLTF. In DNA, the CDR3 is TGTGCCAGCAGCCTCGGGACACCGCTCTCTGGGGCCAACGTCCTGACTTTC.